This T cell receptor (beta chain) was documented in a study of shared clonotypes between healthy human individuals. Overall study findings and caveats: Between a handful of donors, naive CD4 clonotypes were shared at a level of about 5.3%.

Partitioning of CD4+ cells yielded a CD45RA+ naive subset and a CD45RA-negative memory subset. Once extracted for a subset, genomic DNA was divided evenly among several immunoSEQ plates. On sorted subsets, replicate PCRs used approximately 190 ng DNA, or some 28,000 T cell genomes. Clones were read by immunoSEQ multiplex PCR, and TCRdb kept only the in-frame ones, dropping some. The data show some 1,400,000 clones, roughly 96% seen once. Remarks on this clone: The antigen remains unidentified.

The CDR3 contains 14 residues. Trimming shortened V by 1 base and J by 8 bases, and 11 bases separated the two germline ends. CDR1 is LGHNA, CDR2 YSLEER, per germline. The chain recombines TRBV4-3 with TRBJ1-4; D remains unclear. This TCR was sampled from a man aged 30 to 39 in good health. The sequenced material came from naive CD4+ T cells sorted from blood. Stated subset: CD45RA+ positively selected. The CDR3 spells CASSQVTTGEKLFF. The CDR3 DNA sequence: TGCGCCAGCAGCCAAGTAACAACGGGCGAAAAACTGTTTTTT.